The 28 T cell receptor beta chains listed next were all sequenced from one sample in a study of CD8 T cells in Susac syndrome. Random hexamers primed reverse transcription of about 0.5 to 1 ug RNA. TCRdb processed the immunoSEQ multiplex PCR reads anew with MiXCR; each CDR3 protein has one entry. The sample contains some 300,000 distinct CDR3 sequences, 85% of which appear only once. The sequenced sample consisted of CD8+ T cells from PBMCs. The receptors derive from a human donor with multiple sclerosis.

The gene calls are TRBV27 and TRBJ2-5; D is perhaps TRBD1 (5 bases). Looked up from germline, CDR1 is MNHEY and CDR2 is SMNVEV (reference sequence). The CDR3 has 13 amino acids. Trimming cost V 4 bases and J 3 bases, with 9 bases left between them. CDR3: CASSSTVEETQYF. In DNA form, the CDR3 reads TGTGCCAGCAGTTCGACAGTTGAAGAGACCCAGTACTTC.

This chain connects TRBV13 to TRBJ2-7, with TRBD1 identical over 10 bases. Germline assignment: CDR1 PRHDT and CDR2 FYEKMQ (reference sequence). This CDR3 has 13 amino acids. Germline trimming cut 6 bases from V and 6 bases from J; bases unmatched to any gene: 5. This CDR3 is CASSGQGVGEQYF. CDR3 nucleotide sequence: TGTGCCAGCAGTGGACAGGGGGTTGGCGAGCAGTACTTC.

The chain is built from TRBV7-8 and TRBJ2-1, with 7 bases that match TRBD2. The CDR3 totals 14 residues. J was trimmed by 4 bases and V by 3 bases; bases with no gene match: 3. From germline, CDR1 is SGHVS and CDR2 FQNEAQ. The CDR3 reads CASSFGEGYNEQFF. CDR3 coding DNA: TGTGCCAGCAGCTTCGGGGAGGGGTACAATGAGCAGTTCTTC.

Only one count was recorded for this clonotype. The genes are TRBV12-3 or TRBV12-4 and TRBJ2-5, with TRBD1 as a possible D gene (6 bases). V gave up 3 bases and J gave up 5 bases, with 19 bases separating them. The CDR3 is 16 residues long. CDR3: CASSLWGTGSGETQYF. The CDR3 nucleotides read TGTGCCAGCAGTTTGTGGGGAACAGGGAGTGGGGAGACCCAGTACTTC.

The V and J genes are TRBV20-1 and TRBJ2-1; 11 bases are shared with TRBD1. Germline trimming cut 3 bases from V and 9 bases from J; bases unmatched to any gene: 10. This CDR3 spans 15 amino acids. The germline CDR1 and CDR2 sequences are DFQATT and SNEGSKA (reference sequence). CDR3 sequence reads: CSARWTGGPLSEQFF. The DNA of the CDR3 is TGCAGTGCTAGGTGGACAGGGGGCCCCCTATCTGAGCAGTTCTTC.

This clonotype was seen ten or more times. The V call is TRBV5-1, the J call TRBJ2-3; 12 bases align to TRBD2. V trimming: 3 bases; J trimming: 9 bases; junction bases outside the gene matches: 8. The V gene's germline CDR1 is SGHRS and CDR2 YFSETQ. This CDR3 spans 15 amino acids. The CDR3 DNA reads TGCGCCAGCAGCTCCTCTAGCGGGAGGGCCGAAACGCAGTATTTT. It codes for CASSSSSGRAETQYF.

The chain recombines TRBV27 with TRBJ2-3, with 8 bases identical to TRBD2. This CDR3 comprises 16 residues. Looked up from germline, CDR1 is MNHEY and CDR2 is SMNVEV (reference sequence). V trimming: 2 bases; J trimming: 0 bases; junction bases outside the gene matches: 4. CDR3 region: CASSLIASGSTDTQYF. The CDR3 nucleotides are TGTGCCAGCAGTTTAATCGCTAGCGGGAGCACAGATACGCAGTATTTT.

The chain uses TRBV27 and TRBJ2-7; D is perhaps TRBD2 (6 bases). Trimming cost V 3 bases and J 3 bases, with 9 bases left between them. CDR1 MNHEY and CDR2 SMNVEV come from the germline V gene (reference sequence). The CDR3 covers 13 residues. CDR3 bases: TGTGCCAGCAGTTTCGCGGGGAACTACGAGCAGTACTTC. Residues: CASSFAGNYEQYF.

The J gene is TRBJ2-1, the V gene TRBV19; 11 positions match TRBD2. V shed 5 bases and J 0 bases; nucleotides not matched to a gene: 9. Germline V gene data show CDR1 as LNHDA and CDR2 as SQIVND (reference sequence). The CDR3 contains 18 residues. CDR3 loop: CASSASLAGVFSYNEQFF. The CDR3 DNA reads TGTGCCAGTAGTGCGTCACTAGCGGGGGTCTTCTCCTACAATGAGCAGTTCTTC.

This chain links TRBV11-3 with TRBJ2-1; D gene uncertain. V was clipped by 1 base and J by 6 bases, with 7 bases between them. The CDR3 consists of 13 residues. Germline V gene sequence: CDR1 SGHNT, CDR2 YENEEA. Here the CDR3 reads CASSLGGSNEQFF. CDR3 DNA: TGTGCCAGCAGCTTAGGGGGTAGCAATGAGCAGTTCTTC.

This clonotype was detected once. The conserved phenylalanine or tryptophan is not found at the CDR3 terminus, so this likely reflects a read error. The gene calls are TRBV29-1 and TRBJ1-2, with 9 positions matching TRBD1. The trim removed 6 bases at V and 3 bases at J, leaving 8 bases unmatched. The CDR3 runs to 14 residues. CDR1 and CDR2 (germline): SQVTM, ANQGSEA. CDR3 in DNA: TGCAGCGTCTCATACGGGACAGGGTACTATGGCTACACCCTC. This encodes CSVSYGTGYYGYTL.

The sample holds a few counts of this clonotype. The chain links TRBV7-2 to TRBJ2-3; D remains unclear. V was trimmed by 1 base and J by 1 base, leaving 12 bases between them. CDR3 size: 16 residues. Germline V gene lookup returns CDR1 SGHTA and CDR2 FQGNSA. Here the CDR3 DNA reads TGTGCCAGCAGCTTAGGGATAGCCGAGCGCACAGATACGCAGTATTTT. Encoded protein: CASSLGIAERTDTQYF.

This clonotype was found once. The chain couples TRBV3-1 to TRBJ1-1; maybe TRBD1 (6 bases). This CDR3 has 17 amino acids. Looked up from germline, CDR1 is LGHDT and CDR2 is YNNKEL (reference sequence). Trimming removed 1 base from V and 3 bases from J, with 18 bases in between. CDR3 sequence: CASSQGWGGLSDTEAFF. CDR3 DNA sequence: TGTGCCAGCAGCCAAGGGTGGGGGGGCCTGTCGGACACTGAAGCTTTCTTT. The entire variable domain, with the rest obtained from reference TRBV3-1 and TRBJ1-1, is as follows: DTAVSQTPKYLVTQMGNDKSIKCEQNLGHDTMYWYKQDSKKFLKIMFSYNNKELIINETVPNRFSPKSPDKAHLNLHINSLELGDSAVYFCASSQGWGGLSDTEAFFGQGTRLTVV.

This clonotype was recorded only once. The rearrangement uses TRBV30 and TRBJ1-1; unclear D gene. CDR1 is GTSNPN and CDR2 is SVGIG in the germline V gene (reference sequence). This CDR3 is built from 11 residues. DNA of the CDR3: TGTGCTAGGAGGGAGTCCACTGAAGCTTTCTTT. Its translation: CARRESTEAFF. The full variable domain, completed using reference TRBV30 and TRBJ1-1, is SQTIHQWPATLVQPVGSPLSLECTVEGTSNPNLYWYRQAAGRGLQLLFYSVGIGQISSEVPQNLSASRPQDRQFILSSKKLLLSDSGFYLCARRESTEAFFGQGTRLTVV.

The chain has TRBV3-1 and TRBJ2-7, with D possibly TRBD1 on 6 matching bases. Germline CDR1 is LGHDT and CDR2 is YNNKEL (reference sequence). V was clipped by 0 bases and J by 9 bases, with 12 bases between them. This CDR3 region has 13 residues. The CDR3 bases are TGTGCCAGCAGCCAAGAAGGAACAGGGCGGCAGTACTTC. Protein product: CASSQEGTGRQYF.

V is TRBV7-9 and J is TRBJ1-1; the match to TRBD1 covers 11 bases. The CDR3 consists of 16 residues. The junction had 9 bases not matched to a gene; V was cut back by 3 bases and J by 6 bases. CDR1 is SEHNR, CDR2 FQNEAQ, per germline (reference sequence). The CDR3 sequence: CASSFLGDRGVPEAFF. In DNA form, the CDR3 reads TGTGCCAGCAGCTTCTTGGGGGACAGGGGGGTGCCTGAAGCTTTCTTT.

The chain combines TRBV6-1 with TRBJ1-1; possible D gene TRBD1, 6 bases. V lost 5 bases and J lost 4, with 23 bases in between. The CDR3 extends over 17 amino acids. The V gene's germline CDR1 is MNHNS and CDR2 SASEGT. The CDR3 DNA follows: TGTGCCAGCAGTAGCCGGCAGGGGTGGTACCTAACCACTGAAGCTTTCTTT. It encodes CASSSRQGWYLTTEAFF.

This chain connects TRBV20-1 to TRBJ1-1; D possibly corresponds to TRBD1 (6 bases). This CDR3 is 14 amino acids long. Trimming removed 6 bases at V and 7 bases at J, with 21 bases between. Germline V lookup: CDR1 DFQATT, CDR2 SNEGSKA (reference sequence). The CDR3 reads CSALRTVEVVEAFF. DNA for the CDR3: TGCAGTGCCCTACGGACAGTCGAGGTGGTTGAAGCTTTCTTT.

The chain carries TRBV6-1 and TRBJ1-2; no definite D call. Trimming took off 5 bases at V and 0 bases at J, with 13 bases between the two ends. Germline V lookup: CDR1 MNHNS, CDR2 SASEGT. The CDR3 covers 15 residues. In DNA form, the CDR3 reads TGTGCCAGCAGTCCTATGGACGGCGCTAACTATGGCTACACCTTC. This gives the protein CASSPMDGANYGYTF.

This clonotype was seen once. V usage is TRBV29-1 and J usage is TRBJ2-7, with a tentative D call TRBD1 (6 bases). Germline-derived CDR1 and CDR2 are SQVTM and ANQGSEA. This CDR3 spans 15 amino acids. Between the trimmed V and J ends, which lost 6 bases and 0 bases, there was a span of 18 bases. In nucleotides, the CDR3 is TGCAGCGTCCTTGGACAGACACTCAGCTCCTACGAGCAGTACTTC. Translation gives CSVLGQTLSSYEQYF.

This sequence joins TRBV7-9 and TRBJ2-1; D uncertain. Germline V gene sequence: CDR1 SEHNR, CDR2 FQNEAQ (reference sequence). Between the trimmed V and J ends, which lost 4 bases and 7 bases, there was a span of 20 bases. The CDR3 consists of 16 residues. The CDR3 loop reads CASSSSIASKANEQFF. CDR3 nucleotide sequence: TGTGCCAGCAGCTCATCGATCGCCTCCAAGGCAAATGAGCAGTTCTTC.

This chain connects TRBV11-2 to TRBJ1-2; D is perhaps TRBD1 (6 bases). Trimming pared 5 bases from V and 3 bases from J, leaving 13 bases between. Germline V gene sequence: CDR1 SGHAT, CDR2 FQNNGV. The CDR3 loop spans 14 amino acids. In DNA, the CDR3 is TGTGCCAGCAGCCCAGCAGGACAGTACTATGGCTACACCTTC. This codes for CASSPAGQYYGYTF.

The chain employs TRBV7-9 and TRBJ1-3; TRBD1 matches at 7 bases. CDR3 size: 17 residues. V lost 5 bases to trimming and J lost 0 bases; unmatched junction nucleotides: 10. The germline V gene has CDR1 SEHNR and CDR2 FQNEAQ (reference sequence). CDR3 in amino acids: CASSTSFGTDSGNTIYF. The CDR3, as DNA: TGTGCCAGCAGCACCTCCTTCGGGACAGACTCTGGAAACACCATATATTTT.

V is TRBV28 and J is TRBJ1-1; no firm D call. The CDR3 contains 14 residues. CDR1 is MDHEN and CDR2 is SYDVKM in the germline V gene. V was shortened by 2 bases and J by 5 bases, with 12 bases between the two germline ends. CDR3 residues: CASSLSRDRTEAFF. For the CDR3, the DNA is TGTGCCAGCAGTTTAAGTCGCGATAGGACTGAAGCTTTCTTT.

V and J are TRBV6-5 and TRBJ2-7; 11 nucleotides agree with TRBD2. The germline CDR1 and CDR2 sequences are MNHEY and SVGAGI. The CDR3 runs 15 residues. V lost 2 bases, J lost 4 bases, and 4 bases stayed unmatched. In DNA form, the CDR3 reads TGTGCCAGCAGTTACCGGGCTAGCGGGAGGTACGAGCAGTACTTC. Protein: CASSYRASGRYEQYF.

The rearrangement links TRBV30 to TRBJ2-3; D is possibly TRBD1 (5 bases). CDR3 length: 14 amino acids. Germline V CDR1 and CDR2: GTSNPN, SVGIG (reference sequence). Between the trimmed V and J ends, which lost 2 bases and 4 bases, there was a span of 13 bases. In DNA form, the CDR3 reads TGTGCCTGGAGTAGGGCAGGGTTCGCAGATACGCAGTATTTT. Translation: CAWSRAGFADTQYF.

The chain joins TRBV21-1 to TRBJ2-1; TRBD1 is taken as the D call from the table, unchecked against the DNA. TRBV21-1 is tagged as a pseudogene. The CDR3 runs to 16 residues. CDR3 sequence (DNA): TGTGCCAGCAGCCCGCCGGCCGGGACAGGGGTATGGGGGCAGTTCTTC. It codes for CASSPPAGTGVWGQFF.

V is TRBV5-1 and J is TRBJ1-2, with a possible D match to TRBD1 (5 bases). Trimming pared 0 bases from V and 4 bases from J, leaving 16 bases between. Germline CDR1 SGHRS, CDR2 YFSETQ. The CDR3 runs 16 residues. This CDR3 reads CASSLAPAGNTYGYTF. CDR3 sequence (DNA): TGCGCCAGCAGCTTGGCCCCAGCAGGGAATACCTATGGCTACACCTTC.